This T cell receptor beta chain derives from a study of cytomegalovirus exposure and HLA in healthy donors. Study outcomes and limitations: An ancestry cluster, one associated with Asian ancestry, reportedly showed fewer N-insertions than the approximately 650-donor mean in a later analysis. Reports described diagnosis of cytomegalovirus status by the classifier as highly specific and sensitive.

Remarks on this clone: As yet, its antigen is unknown.

The CDR3 length is 13 residues. V was shortened by 7 bases and J by 3 bases, with 12 bases between the two germline ends. The V gene's germline CDR1 is SNHLY and CDR2 FYNNEI. The primer mix had 60 Vbeta and 13 Jbeta primers. Sequencing was performed with immunoSEQ multiplex PCR; in TCRdb, only in-frame clones are kept and a portion is missing. The repertoire consists of under 200,000 clones, with about four fifths occurring once and the leading ten covering approximately 0.55%. The sequence was collected from a woman aged 45-59 years in good health and CMV-seronegative. The sample consisted of PBMCs. The rearrangement joins TRBV2 to TRBJ1-1; D perhaps matches TRBD1 (5 bases). CDR3 bases: TGTGCCAGCACGGGGGAGACGGACACTGAAGCTTTCTTT. Its protein product is CASTGETDTEAFF.